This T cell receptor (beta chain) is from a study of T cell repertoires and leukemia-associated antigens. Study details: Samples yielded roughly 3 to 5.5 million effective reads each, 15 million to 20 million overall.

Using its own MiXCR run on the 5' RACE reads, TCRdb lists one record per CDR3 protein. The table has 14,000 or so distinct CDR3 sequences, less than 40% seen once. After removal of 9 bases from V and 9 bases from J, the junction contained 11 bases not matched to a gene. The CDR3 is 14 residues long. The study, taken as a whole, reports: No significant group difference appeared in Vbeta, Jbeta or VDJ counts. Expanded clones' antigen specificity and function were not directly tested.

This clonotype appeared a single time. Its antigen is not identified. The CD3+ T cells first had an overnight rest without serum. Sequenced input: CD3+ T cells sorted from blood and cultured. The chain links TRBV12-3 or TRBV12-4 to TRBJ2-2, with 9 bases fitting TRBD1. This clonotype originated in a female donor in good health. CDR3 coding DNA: TGTGCCAGTTCCCGGGACAGGGCTGGACGGGAGCTGTTTTTT. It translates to CASSRDRAGRELFF.